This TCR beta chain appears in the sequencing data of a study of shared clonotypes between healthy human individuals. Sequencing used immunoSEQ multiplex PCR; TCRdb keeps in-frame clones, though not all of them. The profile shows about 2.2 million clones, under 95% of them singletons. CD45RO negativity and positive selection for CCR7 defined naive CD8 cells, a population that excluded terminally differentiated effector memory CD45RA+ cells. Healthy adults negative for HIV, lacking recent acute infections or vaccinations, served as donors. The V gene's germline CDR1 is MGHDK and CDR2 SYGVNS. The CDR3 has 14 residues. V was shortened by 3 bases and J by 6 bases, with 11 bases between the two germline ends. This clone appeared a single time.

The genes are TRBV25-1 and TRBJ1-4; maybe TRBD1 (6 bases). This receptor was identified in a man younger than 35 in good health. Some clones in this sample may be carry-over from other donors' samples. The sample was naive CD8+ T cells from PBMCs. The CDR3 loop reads CASSDRGRHEKLFF. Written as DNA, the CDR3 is TGTGCCAGCAGTGACAGGGGCCGCCATGAAAAACTGTTTTTT.